Sequencing of this T cell receptor beta chain was carried out in a study of technical replicates of blood from a handful of donors. Germline V gene sequence: CDR1 SEHNR, CDR2 FQNEAQ (reference sequence). This CDR3 region has 18 residues. V shed 3 bases and J 3 bases; nucleotides not matched to a gene: 11. Measured with immunoSEQ multiplex PCR; TCRdb has only the in-frame clones, and not every one. The sample includes under 95,000 clones, approximately 94% of them seen just once. Sequenced input: T cells isolated from PBMCs. The chain links TRBV7-9 to TRBJ2-7, with TRBD2 matching over 13 bases. The clonotype originates from a human donor in good health. The CDR3: CASSFWIGLAGEYYEQYF. The CDR3 DNA reads as TGTGCCAGCAGCTTCTGGATAGGACTAGCGGGAGAATACTACGAGCAGTACTTC.